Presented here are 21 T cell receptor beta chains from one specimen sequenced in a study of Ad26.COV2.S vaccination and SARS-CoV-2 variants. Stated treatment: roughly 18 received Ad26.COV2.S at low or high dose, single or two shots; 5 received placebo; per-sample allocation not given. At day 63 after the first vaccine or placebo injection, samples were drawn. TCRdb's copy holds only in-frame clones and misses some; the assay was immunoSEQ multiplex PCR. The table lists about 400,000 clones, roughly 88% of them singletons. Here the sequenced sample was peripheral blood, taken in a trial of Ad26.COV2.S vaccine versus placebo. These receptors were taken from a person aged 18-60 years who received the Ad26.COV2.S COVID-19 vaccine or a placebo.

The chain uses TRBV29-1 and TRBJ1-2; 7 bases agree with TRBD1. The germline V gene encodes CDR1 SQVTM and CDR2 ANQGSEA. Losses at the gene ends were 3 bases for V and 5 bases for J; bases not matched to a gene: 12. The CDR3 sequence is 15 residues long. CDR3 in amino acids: CSVDSVAGGGYGYTF. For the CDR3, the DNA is TGCAGCGTTGATTCTGTGGCAGGGGGGGGATATGGCTACACCTTC.

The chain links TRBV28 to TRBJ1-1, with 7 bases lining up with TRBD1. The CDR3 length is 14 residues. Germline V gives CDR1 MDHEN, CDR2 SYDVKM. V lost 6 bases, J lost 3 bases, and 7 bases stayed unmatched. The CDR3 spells CASRQPGQYTEAFF. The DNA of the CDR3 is TGTGCCAGCAGACAGCCGGGACAGTACACTGAAGCTTTCTTT.

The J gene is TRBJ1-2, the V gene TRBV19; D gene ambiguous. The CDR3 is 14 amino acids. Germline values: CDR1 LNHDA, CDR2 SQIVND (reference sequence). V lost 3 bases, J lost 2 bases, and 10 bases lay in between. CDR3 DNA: TGTGCCAGTAGTATTATGTTAGAGAACTATGGCTACACCTTC. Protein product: CASSIMLENYGYTF.

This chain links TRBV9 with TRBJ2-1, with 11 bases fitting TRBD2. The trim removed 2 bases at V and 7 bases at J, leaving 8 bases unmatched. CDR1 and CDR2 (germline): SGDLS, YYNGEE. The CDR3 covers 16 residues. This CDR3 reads CASSVIAGGAGNEQFF. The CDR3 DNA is TGTGCCAGCAGCGTGATAGCGGGGGGGGCAGGAAATGAGCAGTTCTTC.

DNA of the CDR3: TGTGCCACCAGCAGAGCCGGGACAGGGTATGGCTACACCTTC. Protein product: CATSRAGTGYGYTF. V is TRBV15 and J is TRBJ1-2; 9 nucleotides align to TRBD1. Germline lookup yields CDR1 LNHNV and CDR2 YYDKDF (reference sequence). The CDR3 length is 14 residues. The J segment lost 5 bases and the V segment lost 1 base, leaving 2 bases of the junction unmatched.

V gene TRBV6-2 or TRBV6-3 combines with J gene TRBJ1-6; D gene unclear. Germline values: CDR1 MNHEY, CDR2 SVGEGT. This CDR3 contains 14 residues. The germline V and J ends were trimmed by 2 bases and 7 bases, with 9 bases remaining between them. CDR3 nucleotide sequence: TGTGCCAGCAGTTACGGCGGGGAGAATTCACCCCTCCACTTT. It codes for CASSYGGENSPLHF.

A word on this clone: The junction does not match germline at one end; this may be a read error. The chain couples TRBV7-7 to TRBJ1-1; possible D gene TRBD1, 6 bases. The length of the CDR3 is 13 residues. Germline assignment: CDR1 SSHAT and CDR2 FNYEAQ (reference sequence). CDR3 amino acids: CASSVGTNTEAFF. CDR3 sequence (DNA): TGTGCTAGCAGCGTTGGGACAAACACTGAAGCTTTCTTT.

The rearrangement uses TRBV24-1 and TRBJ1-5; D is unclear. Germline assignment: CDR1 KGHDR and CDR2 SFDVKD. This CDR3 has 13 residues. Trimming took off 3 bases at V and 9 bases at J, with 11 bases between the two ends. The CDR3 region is CATSDLVSGPQHF. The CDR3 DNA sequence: TGTGCCACCAGTGATCTCGTCTCGGGGCCCCAGCATTTT.

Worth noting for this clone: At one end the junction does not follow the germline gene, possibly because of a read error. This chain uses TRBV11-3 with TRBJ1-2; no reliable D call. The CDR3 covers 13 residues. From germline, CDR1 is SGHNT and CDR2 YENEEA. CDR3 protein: CASSLEGGSPTYF. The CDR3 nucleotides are TGTGCCAGCAGCTTAGAGGGCGGATCTCCTACGTACTTC.

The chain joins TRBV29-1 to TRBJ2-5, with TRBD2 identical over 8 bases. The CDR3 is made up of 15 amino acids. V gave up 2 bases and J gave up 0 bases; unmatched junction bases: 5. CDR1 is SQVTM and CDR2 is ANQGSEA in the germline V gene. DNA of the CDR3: TGCAGCGTTGAATTCCGGGGGGGGTACCAAGAGACCCAGTACTTC. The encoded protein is CSVEFRGGYQETQYF.

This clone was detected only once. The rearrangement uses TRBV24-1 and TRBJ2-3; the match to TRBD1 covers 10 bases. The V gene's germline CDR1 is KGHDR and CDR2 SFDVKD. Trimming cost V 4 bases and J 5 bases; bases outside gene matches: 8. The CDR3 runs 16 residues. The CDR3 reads CATSEGTGVEVDTQYF. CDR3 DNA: TGTGCCACCAGTGAAGGGACAGGGGTAGAAGTAGATACGCAGTATTTT.

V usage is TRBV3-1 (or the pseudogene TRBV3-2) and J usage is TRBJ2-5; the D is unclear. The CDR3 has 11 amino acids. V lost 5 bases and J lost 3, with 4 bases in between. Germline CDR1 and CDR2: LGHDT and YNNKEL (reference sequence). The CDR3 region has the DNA TGTGCCAGCAGCACAAAAGAGACCCAGTACTTC. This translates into CASSTKETQYF.

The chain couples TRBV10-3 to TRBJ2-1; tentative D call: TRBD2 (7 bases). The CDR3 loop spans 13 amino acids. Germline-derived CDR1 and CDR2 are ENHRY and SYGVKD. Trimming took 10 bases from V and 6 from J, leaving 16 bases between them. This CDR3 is CATEGGDTNEQFF. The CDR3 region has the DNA TGTGCCACCGAAGGGGGGGACACCAATGAGCAGTTCTTC.

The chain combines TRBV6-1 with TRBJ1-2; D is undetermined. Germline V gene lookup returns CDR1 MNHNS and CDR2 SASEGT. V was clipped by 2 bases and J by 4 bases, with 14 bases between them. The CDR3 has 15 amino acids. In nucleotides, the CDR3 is TGTGCCAGCAGTGAACAGGACCAAACGTTCTATGGCTACACCTTC. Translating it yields CASSEQDQTFYGYTF.

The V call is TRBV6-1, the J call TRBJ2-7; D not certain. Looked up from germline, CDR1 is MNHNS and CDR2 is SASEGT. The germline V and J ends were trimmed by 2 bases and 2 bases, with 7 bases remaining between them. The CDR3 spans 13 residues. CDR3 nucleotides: TGTGCCAGCAGTGAACGGCTAGCCTACGAGCAGTACTTC. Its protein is CASSERLAYEQYF.

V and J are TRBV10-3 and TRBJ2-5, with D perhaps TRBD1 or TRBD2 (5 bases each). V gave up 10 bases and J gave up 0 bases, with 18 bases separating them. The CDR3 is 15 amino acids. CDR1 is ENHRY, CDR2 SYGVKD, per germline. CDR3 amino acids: CATARDGKYQETQYF. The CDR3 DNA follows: TGTGCCACAGCCCGGGACGGAAAATACCAAGAGACCCAGTACTTC.

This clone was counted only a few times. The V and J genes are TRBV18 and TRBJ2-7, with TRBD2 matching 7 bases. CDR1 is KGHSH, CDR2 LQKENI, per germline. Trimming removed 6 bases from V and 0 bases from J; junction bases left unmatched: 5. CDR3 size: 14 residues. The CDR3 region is CASSGGVSSYEQYF. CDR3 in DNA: TGTGCCAGCTCTGGGGGGGTTAGCTCCTACGAGCAGTACTTC.

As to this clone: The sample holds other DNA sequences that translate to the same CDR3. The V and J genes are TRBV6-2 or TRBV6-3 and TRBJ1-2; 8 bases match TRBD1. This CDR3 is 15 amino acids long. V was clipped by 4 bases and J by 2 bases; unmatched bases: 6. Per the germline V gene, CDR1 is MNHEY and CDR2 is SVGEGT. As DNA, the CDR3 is TGTGCCAGCAGTTCCCCGACAGGGGTCAACTATGGCTACACCTTC. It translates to CASSSPTGVNYGYTF.

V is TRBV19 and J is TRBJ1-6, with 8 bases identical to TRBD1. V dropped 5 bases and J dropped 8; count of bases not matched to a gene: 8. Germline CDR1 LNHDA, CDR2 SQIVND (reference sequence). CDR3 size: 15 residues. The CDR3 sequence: CASSQTGGRDSPLHF. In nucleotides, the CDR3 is TGTGCCAGTAGTCAAACAGGGGGACGAGATTCACCCCTCCACTTT.

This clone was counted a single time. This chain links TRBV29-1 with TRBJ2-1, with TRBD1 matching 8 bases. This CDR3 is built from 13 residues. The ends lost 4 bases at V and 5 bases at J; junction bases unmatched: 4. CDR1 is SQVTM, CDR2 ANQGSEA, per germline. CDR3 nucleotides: TGCAGCGTTGCAGGGGGCTCGAACAATGAGCAGTTCTTC. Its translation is CSVAGGSNNEQFF.

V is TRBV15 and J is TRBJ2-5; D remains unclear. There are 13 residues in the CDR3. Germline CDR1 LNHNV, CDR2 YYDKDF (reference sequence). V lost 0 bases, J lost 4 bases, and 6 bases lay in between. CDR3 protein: CATSRDMRETQYF. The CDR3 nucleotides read TGTGCCACCAGCAGAGATATGAGAGAGACCCAGTACTTC.